The clone carrying this T cell receptor (beta chain) was recorded a few times. The data originate from a study of OX40 agonist ivuxolimab in advanced cancers. Study background: With ivuxolimab, an agonistic anti-OX40 (CD134) antibody, patients were treated. Partial responses occurred in Three dose-escalation patients, one with hepatocellular carcinoma and two with cutaneous melanoma.

Only in-frame clones appear in the TCRdb table, and some are missing; sequencing was by immunoSEQ multiplex PCR. This table holds 75,000 to 100,000 clones, roughly 90% found once. Germline CDR1 reads SGHAT; CDR2 reads FQNNGV. V lost 5 bases, J lost 4 bases, and 6 bases stayed unmatched. The CDR3 is 15 amino acids. This clonotype was sampled from an adult with an advanced solid tumor such as melanoma, head and neck, liver or kidney cancer. Sequenced material: CD4+ or CD8+ T cells sorted from blood, taken in a trial of the OX40 agonist ivuxolimab. The chain uses TRBV11-2 and TRBJ2-1, with 9 bases matching TRBD2. CDR3 sequence (DNA): TGTGCCAGCAGCAGACGACTAGCGGTTTACAATGAGCAGTTCTTC. Translation: CASSRRLAVYNEQFF. Using reference TRBV11-2 and TRBJ2-1 for the parts outside the CDR3, the full variable domain is EAGVAQSPRYKIIEKRQSVAFWCNPISGHATLYWYQQILGQGPKLLIQFQNNGVVDDSQLPKDRFSAERLKGVDSTLKIQPAKLEDSAVYLCASSRRLAVYNEQFFGPGTRLTVL.